Listed here are 19 T cell receptor beta chains from one sample, sequenced in a study of control samples from healthy donors and cancer patients. The method was immunoSEQ multiplex PCR; TCRdb's version includes in-frame clones alone and lacks a portion of them. The repertoire holds around 110,000 clones, with about 94% as singletons. Material for sequencing was blood. The receptors were sampled from a man aged 25-40 years in good health.

This chain connects TRBV28 to TRBJ1-2; D not resolved. Trimming removed 5 bases at V and 8 bases at J, with 12 bases between. The V gene's germline CDR1 is MDHEN and CDR2 SYDVKM. This CDR3 spans 12 amino acids. As DNA, the CDR3 is TGTGCCAGCAGTGGGGATGCGGTGGGCTACACCTTC. Its protein product is CASSGDAVGYTF.

The V and J genes are TRBV3-1 (or the pseudogene TRBV3-2) and TRBJ1-2, with unresolved D. V was trimmed by 4 bases and J by 1 base, leaving 10 bases between them. CDR3 length equals 14 residues. CDR1 is LGHDT and CDR2 is YNNKEL in the germline V gene (reference sequence). DNA for the CDR3: TGTGCCAGCAGCCTAAACGCGGTTAACTATGGCTACACCTTC. This encodes CASSLNAVNYGYTF.

The rearrangement joins TRBV6-5 to TRBJ1-2, with D unclear. This CDR3 region has 14 residues. V was shortened by 2 bases and J by 3 bases, with 10 bases between the two germline ends. The germline V gene encodes CDR1 MNHEY and CDR2 SVGAGI. The CDR3 nucleotides read TGTGCCAGCAGTTACCCTGGTACCCACTATGGCTACACCTTC. This codes for CASSYPGTHYGYTF.

The rearrangement uses TRBV7-3 and TRBJ2-4; D tentatively fits TRBD1 or TRBD2 (5 bases each). Germline loops: CDR1 SGHTA, CDR2 FQGTGA. The CDR3 is 13 residues long. V was trimmed by 0 bases and J by 8 bases, leaving 8 bases between them. The CDR3 DNA reads as TGTGCCAGCAGCTTAACAAGAGGGGACATTCAGTACTTC. This gives the protein CASSLTRGDIQYF.

This rearrangement joins TRBV6-4 to TRBJ1-5; D unresolved. The V end was cut by 4 bases, the J end by 3 bases, with 7 bases between. Germline assignment: CDR1 MRHNA and CDR2 SNTAGT. The CDR3 is made up of 13 amino acids. The CDR3 region has the DNA TGTGCCAGCAGTGGAGAGCTCAATCAGCCCCAGCATTTT. This codes for CASSGELNQPQHF.

The V gene is TRBV10-3, the J gene TRBJ2-2, with D possibly being TRBD1 (6 bases). Trimming stripped 9 bases from V and 0 bases from J, with 11 bases between. The CDR3 consists of 14 residues. CDR1 and CDR2 from the germline V gene are ENHRY and SYGVKD. CDR3 in DNA: TGTGCCATTGGACAGCCGTCGAACACCGGGGAGCTGTTTTTT. As protein: CAIGQPSNTGELFF.

The count of this clone is one. The chain is built from TRBV24-1 and TRBJ2-5; no reliable D call. Germline CDR1 reads KGHDR; CDR2 reads SFDVKD. The CDR3 extends over 14 amino acids. The V end lost 4 bases, the J end lost 0 bases, and 8 bases lay between the germline ends. CDR3 DNA sequence: TGTGCCACCAGTGACCCCCTGCACCAAGAGACCCAGTACTTC. Its protein product is CATSDPLHQETQYF.

V usage is TRBV27 and J usage is TRBJ1-5; possible D gene TRBD1, 6 bases. Trimming pared 4 bases from V and 7 bases from J, leaving 14 bases between. The germline V gene encodes CDR1 MNHEY and CDR2 SMNVEV (reference sequence). The CDR3 loop spans 14 amino acids. The CDR3 loop reads CASSSAGAGQPQHF. The CDR3 DNA reads TGTGCCAGCAGTTCGGCAGGGGCGGGACAGCCCCAGCATTTT.

The chain has TRBV2 and TRBJ1-1; D call uncertain. V lost 5 bases and J 4 bases, leaving 11 bases between the germline ends. Germline CDR1 SNHLY, CDR2 FYNNEI. The CDR3 contains 13 residues. As DNA, the CDR3 is TGTGCCAGCAGTAATGCGGGTGGCACTGAAGCTTTCTTT. Translating gives CASSNAGGTEAFF.

The chain recombines TRBV28 with TRBJ1-4, with D maybe TRBD1 (5 bases). Looked up from germline, CDR1 is MDHEN and CDR2 is SYDVKM. V lost 4 bases, J lost 8 bases, and 20 bases lay in between. CDR3 size: 16 residues. CDR3 bases: TGTGCCAGCAGTTCTACGGTGGGGGGGATTAACGAAAAACTGTTTTTT. Protein: CASSSTVGGINEKLFF.

The J gene is TRBJ1-1, the V gene TRBV7-6, with D possibly TRBD1 on 5 matching bases. Germline CDR1 and CDR2: SGHVS and FNYEAQ. Trimming took off 3 bases at V and 3 bases at J, with 8 bases between the two ends. This CDR3 has 13 amino acids. CDR3 coding DNA: TGTGCCAGCAGCTTCGGGACGGACACTGAAGCTTTCTTT. Its translation is CASSFGTDTEAFF.

The chain joins TRBV5-1 to TRBJ1-5; no definite D call. Germline V gives CDR1 SGHRS, CDR2 YFSETQ. This CDR3 is 15 amino acids long. V lost 4 bases to trimming and J lost 10 bases, with 21 bases between them. The CDR3 bases are TGCGCCAGCAGCACAAGGCCAGATAATAATCTACCCCAGCATTTT. Its protein product is CASSTRPDNNLPQHF. Supplemented by reference TRBV5-1 and TRBJ1-5, the full variable domain reads KAGVTQTPRYLIKTRGQQVTLSCSPISGHRSVSWYQQTPGQGLQFLFEYFSETQRNKGNFPGRFSGRQFSNSRSEMNVSTLELGDSALYLCASSTRPDNNLPQHFGDGTRLSIL.

The V and J genes are TRBV12-3 or TRBV12-4 and TRBJ1-3; D is unclear. V lost 6 bases and J 8 bases, leaving 14 bases between the germline ends. There are 13 residues in the CDR3. CDR3 in amino acids: CASSYLSPDTIYF. The CDR3, as DNA: TGTGCCAGCAGCTACCTGAGCCCCGACACCATATATTTT.

The rearrangement joins TRBV9 to TRBJ1-2, with 8 positions matching TRBD1. CDR3 length equals 16 residues. CDR1 is SGDLS and CDR2 is YYNGEE in the germline V gene. V gave up 0 bases and J gave up 4 bases; unmatched junction bases: 8. The CDR3 region has the DNA TGTGCCAGCAGCGTAGGGGCGGAGACAGGGGTCTATGGCTACACCTTC. The encoded protein is CASSVGAETGVYGYTF. The full variable domain, its missing parts supplied by reference TRBV9 and TRBJ1-2, is DSGVTQTPKHLITATGQRVTLRCSPRSGDLSVYWYQQSLDQGLQFLIQYYNGEERAKGNILERFSAQQFPDLHSELNLSSLELGDSALYFCASSVGAETGVYGYTFGSGTRLTVV.

The chain has TRBV7-9 and TRBJ2-3, with 9 bases identical to TRBD2. Trimming removed 1 base from V and 6 bases from J; junction bases left unmatched: 14. This CDR3 is built from 18 residues. Germline V gives CDR1 SEHNR, CDR2 FQNEAQ (reference sequence). CDR3 loop: CASSLDRLAGPWVDTQYF. The DNA of the CDR3 is TGTGCCAGCAGCTTAGATCGCCTAGCGGGGCCCTGGGTGGATACGCAGTATTTT.

This clone appeared once. The V call is TRBV30, the J call TRBJ1-4; D not certain. Trimming pared 3 bases from V and 1 base from J, leaving 12 bases between. This CDR3 has 15 amino acids. Germline V gene data show CDR1 as GTSNPN and CDR2 as SVGIG (reference sequence). CDR3 sequence: CAWRGASITNEKLFF. Here the CDR3 DNA reads TGTGCCTGGAGGGGAGCGAGCATAACTAATGAAAAACTGTTTTTT.

J is TRBJ2-7 and V is TRBV3-1 (or the pseudogene TRBV3-2), with unresolved D. This CDR3 spans 14 amino acids. The V gene lost 1 base and the J gene lost 0 bases, with 7 bases spanning the gap. The germline gives CDR1 LGHDT, CDR2 YNNKEL (reference sequence). CDR3 amino acids: CASSQGPASYEQYF. The CDR3 bases are TGTGCCAGCAGCCAAGGTCCGGCCTCCTACGAGCAGTACTTC.

The rearrangement joins TRBV2 to TRBJ1-2; D remains unclear. V was trimmed by 0 bases and J by 7 bases, leaving 15 bases between them. Per germline, CDR1 SNHLY and CDR2 FYNNEI. The CDR3 loop spans 15 amino acids. CDR3 sequence reads: CASSEARNGQSGYTF. As DNA, the CDR3 is TGTGCCAGCAGTGAAGCGCGGAATGGCCAAAGTGGCTACACCTTC.

The chain carries TRBV30 and TRBJ2-5; 8 nucleotides match TRBD2. The trim removed 5 bases at V and 4 bases at J, leaving 3 bases unmatched. Germline V gene lookup returns CDR1 GTSNPN and CDR2 SVGIG (reference sequence). This CDR3 spans 12 amino acids. The CDR3 reads CAWVGGGETQYF. The CDR3 nucleotides are TGTGCCTGGGTCGGGGGGGGAGAGACCCAGTACTTC.